A single sample gave rise to the 18 T cell receptor beta chains below, sequenced in a study of T cell repertoires in cytomegalovirus infection. Each CDR3 protein gets one entry after TCRdb re-called the reads with MiXCR. Counted here are about 440,000 distinct CDR3 sequences, approximately 30% occurring once; the ten biggest clones make up roughly 15%. Sequences were obtained from PBMCs. The receptors were gathered from a human donor in good health (CMV status not recorded). Some clones in this sample may be carry-over from other donors' samples.

Regarding this clonotype: This may come from a read error, since a much larger clone is one base off. V and J are TRBV7-6 and TRBJ1-3; 8 nucleotides line up with TRBD1. Germline CDR1 is SGHVS and CDR2 is FNYEAQ. CDR3 length: 17 residues. Germline trimming cut 5 bases from V and 0 bases from J; bases unmatched to any gene: 9. CDR3 coding DNA: TGTGCCAGCAGCCCGCGGACAGGGTACTTCTCTGGAAACACCATATATTTT. This encodes CASSPRTGYFSGNTIYF.

A note on this clonotype: One end of the junction varies from germline; a read error may be responsible. This chain links TRBV6-6 with TRBJ1-2, with 11 bases fitting TRBD1. The CDR3 is made up of 12 amino acids. Germline V gene sequence: CDR1 MNHNY, CDR2 SVGAGI (reference sequence). CDR3 loop: CASRDRGLGDTF. CDR3 nucleotide sequence: TGTGCCAGCAGGGACAGGGGGCTTGGCGACACCTTC.

The rearrangement joins TRBV6-6 to TRBJ2-6, with 9 nucleotides matching TRBD1. From germline, CDR1 is MNHNY and CDR2 SVGAGI (reference sequence). J was trimmed by 3 bases and V by 6 bases; bases with no gene match: 6. The CDR3 runs 16 residues. The CDR3 sequence: CASRDRGGYGANVLTF. CDR3 bases: TGTGCCAGCAGGGACAGGGGAGGATATGGGGCCAACGTCCTGACTTTC.

This clonotype was observed a few times. The chain combines TRBV12-3 or TRBV12-4 with TRBJ2-5; possibly TRBD2 for D (5 bases). CDR3 length equals 15 residues. The germline V and J ends were trimmed by 5 bases and 1 base, with 14 bases remaining between them. CDR3 residues: CASSTPRRFQETQYF. In DNA, the CDR3 is TGTGCCAGCAGTACCCCCCGGAGGTTCCAAGAGACCCAGTACTTC.

In its sample, this clonotype was seen many times. The J gene is TRBJ2-3, the V gene TRBV7-2; 15 bases fit TRBD2. Germline V gives CDR1 SGHTA, CDR2 FQGNSA. Unmatched junction bases numbered 4, after V lost 3 bases and J lost 6 bases. This CDR3 has 16 amino acids. For the CDR3, the DNA is TGTGCCAGCAGCTTCAGGACTAGCGGGGGGGCGGATACGCAGTATTTT. The encoded protein is CASSFRTSGGADTQYF.

This clonotype was observed a few times. CDR3 amino acids: CSARRGASTDTQYF. The CDR3 nucleotides read TGCAGTGCTAGGCGCGGGGCTAGCACAGATACGCAGTATTTT. The chain employs TRBV20-1 and TRBJ2-3, with a weak D call TRBD2 (6 bases). This CDR3 contains 14 residues. Trimming removed 3 bases from V and 0 bases from J, with 10 bases in between. From germline, CDR1 is DFQATT and CDR2 SNEGSKA (reference sequence).

The sample holds a few counts of this clonotype. The gene calls are TRBV6-1 and TRBJ2-1; 7 bases are shared with TRBD2. CDR1 and CDR2 (germline): MNHNS, SASEGT. V lost 10 bases and J lost 8; bases outside the gene matches: 11. The CDR3 runs to 13 residues. Here the CDR3 reads CAISREVGYEQFF. The CDR3 DNA sequence: TGTGCCATTAGCCGGGAGGTTGGGTATGAGCAGTTCTTC.

This clonotype was seen more than once but under ten times. CDR3 nucleotides: TGTGCCGCCCGGGGGGAACCGAACACCGGGGAGCTGTTTTTT. It translates to CAARGEPNTGELFF. V usage is TRBV10-3 and J usage is TRBJ2-2; 7 positions agree with TRBD2. This CDR3 spans 14 amino acids. Trimming at V came to 11 bases and at J to 0 bases, leaving 6 bases not matched to a gene. CDR1 ENHRY and CDR2 SYGVKD come from the germline V gene.

The J gene is TRBJ1-6, the V gene TRBV19; D ambiguous. Germline V gives CDR1 LNHDA, CDR2 SQIVND (reference sequence). V was cut by 4 bases and J by 8 bases, with 15 bases left in between. The CDR3 length is 15 residues. The CDR3 bases are TGTGCCAGTAGTACCGACACCCGGAGAGATTCACCCCTCCACTTT. It translates to CASSTDTRRDSPLHF.

This rearrangement joins TRBV25-1 to TRBJ2-5; 9 nucleotides match TRBD2. The CDR3 is 19 amino acids. V lost 2 bases, J lost 1 base, and 14 bases stayed unmatched. Looked up from germline, CDR1 is MGHDK and CDR2 is SYGVNS. CDR3: CASSEGLYETSGFQETQYF. CDR3 sequence (DNA): TGTGCCAGCAGTGAAGGATTGTATGAGACTAGCGGCTTCCAAGAGACCCAGTACTTC.

Points on this clonotype: Germline is not matched at one junction end, which may reflect a read error. This sequence joins TRBV7-2 and TRBJ2-7; D unclear. The V gene's germline CDR1 is SGHTA and CDR2 FQGNSA. The CDR3 sequence is 14 residues long. In nucleotides, the CDR3 is TGTGCCGGCAGCCTCAGCCTCCAGACCTACGAGCAGTACTTC. Amino acids: CAGSLSLQTYEQYF.

The chain carries TRBV20-1 and TRBJ2-7; D tentatively fits TRBD1 or TRBD2 (5 bases each). Germline CDR1 is DFQATT and CDR2 is SNEGSKA (reference sequence). The CDR3 extends over 13 amino acids. Trimming shortened V by 6 bases and J by 2 bases, and 14 bases separated the two germline ends. The CDR3 DNA sequence: TGCAGTGCCACCGGGACGCAAACCTACGAGCAGTACTTC. It is translated as CSATGTQTYEQYF.

This chain connects TRBV27 to TRBJ1-6; D perhaps matches TRBD1 (5 bases). Looked up from germline, CDR1 is MNHEY and CDR2 is SMNVEV (reference sequence). The V and J ends lost 5 bases and 9 bases respectively, with 14 bases between them. This CDR3 comprises 14 residues. In DNA, the CDR3 is TGTGCCAGCAGTCCGACAGAGGGGAGTTCACCCCTCCACTTT. Translated, it gives CASSPTEGSSPLHF.

This clonotype has at least ten counts. This sequence joins TRBV7-2 and TRBJ2-6, with D uncertain. Trimming removed 1 base from V and 2 bases from J, with 9 bases in between. Germline V gene lookup returns CDR1 SGHTA and CDR2 FQGNSA. This CDR3 comprises 16 residues. CDR3 in DNA: TGTGCCAGCAGCTTAGGTTGGGAAGCTGGGGCCAACGTCCTGACTTTC. Its protein product is CASSLGWEAGANVLTF.

In this sample, this clonotype turned up a few times. The chain joins TRBV19 to TRBJ1-2, with TRBD1 identical over 8 bases. V gave up 7 bases and J gave up 4 bases; unmatched junction bases: 2. CDR1 is LNHDA and CDR2 is SQIVND in the germline V gene (reference sequence). The CDR3 runs to 12 residues. The CDR3 loop is CASKTGVYGYTF. DNA of the CDR3: TGTGCCAGTAAGACAGGGGTCTATGGCTACACCTTC.

Only a few counts were recorded for this clonotype. The chain links TRBV19 to TRBJ2-5; D call uncertain. Trimming shortened V by 5 bases and J by 4 bases, and 26 bases separated the two germline ends. The CDR3 is 18 amino acids. Germline CDR1 is LNHDA and CDR2 is SQIVND (reference sequence). CDR3 sequence reads: CASSGRNPGRVGGETQYF. As DNA, the CDR3 is TGTGCCAGTAGTGGACGCAATCCTGGACGGGTTGGTGGAGAGACCCAGTACTTC.

This clonotype was seen at least ten times. The chain couples TRBV27 to TRBJ2-7; no clear D. The V gene lost 6 bases and the J gene lost 5 bases, with 17 bases spanning the gap. Germline CDR1 is MNHEY and CDR2 is SMNVEV (reference sequence). The CDR3 has 14 amino acids. The chain's CDR3 is CASSPSPAGHEQYF. The CDR3 DNA reads TGTGCCAGCAGCCCCTCGCCGGCTGGCCACGAGCAGTACTTC.

The rearrangement uses TRBV11-1 and TRBJ2-7, with D perhaps TRBD2 (6 bases). The CDR3 spans 13 residues. The germline gives CDR1 SGHAT, CDR2 FQDESV (reference sequence). Trimming shortened V by 5 bases and J by 2 bases, and 10 bases separated the two germline ends. The DNA of the CDR3 is TGTGCCAGCAGCCGGGACTTAGCCTACGAGCAGTACTTC. Translated, it gives CASSRDLAYEQYF.